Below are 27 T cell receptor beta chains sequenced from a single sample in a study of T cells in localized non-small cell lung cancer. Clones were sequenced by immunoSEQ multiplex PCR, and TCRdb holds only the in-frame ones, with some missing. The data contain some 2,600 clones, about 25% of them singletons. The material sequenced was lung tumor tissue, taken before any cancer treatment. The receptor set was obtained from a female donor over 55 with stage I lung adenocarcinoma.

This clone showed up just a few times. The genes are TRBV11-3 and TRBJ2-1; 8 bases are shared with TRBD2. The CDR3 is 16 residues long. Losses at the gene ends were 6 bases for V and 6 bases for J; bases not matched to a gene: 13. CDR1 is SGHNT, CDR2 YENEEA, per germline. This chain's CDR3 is CASSQASGGRPNEQFF. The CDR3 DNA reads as TGTGCCAGCAGTCAAGCCTCGGGGGGGCGGCCCAATGAGCAGTTCTTC.

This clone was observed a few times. The CDR3 protein is CASSLLLAGGLETQYF. The DNA of the CDR3 is TGTGCCAGCAGCTTATTACTAGCGGGGGGATTAGAGACCCAGTACTTC. The V call is TRBV11-3, the J call TRBJ2-5; the match to TRBD2 covers 12 bases. Germline assignment: CDR1 SGHNT and CDR2 YENEEA. With 2 bases clipped from V and 4 bases from J, the junction kept 5 bases outside the gene matches. The CDR3 covers 16 residues. The full variable domain, rest sourced from reference TRBV11-3 and TRBJ2-5, is EAGVVQSPRYKIIEKKQPVAFWCNPISGHNTLYWYLQNLGQGPELLIRYENEEAVDDSQLPKDRFSAERLKGVDSTLKIQPAELGDSAVYLCASSLLLAGGLETQYFGPGTRLLVL.

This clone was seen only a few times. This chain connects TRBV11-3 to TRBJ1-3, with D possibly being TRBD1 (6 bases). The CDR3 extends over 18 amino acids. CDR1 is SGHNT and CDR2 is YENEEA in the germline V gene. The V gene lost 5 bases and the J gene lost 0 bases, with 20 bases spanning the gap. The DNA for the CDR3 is TGTGCCAGCAGCCCTAAGGGAGGTGGACAGTTCTCTGGAAACACCATATATTTT. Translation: CASSPKGGGQFSGNTIYF. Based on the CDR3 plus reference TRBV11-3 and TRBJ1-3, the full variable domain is EAGVVQSPRYKIIEKKQPVAFWCNPISGHNTLYWYLQNLGQGPELLIRYENEEAVDDSQLPKDRFSAERLKGVDSTLKIQPAELGDSAVYLCASSPKGGGQFSGNTIYFGEGSWLTVV.

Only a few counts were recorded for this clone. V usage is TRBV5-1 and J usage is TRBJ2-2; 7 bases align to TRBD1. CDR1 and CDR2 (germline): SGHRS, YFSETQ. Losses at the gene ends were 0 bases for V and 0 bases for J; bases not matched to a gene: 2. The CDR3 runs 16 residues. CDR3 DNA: TGCGCCAGCAGCTTGGGAGGGACAGCGAACACCGGGGAGCTGTTTTTT. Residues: CASSLGGTANTGELFF.

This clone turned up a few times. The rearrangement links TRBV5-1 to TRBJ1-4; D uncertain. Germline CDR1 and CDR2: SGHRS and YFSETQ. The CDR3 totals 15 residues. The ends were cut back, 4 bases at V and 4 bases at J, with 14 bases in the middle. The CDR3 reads CASSAGEQRNEKLFF. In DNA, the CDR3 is TGCGCCAGCAGCGCCGGAGAACAGCGTAATGAAAAACTGTTTTTT.

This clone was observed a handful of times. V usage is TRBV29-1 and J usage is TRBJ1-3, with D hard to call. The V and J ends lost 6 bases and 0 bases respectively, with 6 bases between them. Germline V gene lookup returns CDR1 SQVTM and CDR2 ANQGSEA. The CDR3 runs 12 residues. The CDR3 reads CSVATSGNTIYF. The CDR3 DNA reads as TGCAGCGTCGCTACCTCTGGAAACACCATATATTTT. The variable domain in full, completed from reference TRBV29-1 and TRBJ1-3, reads SAVISQKPSRDICQRGTSLTIQCQVDSQVTMMFWYRQQPGQSLTLIATANQGSEATYESGFVIDKFPISRPNLTFSTLTVSNMSPEDSSIYLCSVATSGNTIYFGEGSWLTVV.

This chain's CDR3 is CASSLWTGYNEQFF. Here the CDR3 DNA reads TGTGCCAGCAGTTTATGGACAGGCTACAATGAGCAGTTCTTC. The chain recombines TRBV28 with TRBJ2-1, with a possible D match to TRBD1 (6 bases). Germline V gene lookup returns CDR1 MDHEN and CDR2 SYDVKM. V was cut by 0 bases and J by 3 bases, with 6 bases left in between. This CDR3 has 14 amino acids.

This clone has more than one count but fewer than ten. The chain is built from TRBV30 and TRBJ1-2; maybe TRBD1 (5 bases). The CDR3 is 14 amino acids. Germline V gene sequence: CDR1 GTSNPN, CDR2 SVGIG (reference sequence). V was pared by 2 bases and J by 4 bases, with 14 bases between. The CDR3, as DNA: TGTGCCTGGAGTATGGAGGGGTCGGGCTATGGCTACACCTTC. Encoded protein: CAWSMEGSGYGYTF.

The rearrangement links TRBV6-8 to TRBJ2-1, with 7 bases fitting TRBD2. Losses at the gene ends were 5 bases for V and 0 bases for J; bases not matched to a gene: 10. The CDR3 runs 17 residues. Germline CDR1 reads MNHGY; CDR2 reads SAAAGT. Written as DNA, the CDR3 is TGTGCCAGCAGTCCCGGATGGGGGGGAAACTCCTACAATGAGCAGTTCTTC. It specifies CASSPGWGGNSYNEQFF.

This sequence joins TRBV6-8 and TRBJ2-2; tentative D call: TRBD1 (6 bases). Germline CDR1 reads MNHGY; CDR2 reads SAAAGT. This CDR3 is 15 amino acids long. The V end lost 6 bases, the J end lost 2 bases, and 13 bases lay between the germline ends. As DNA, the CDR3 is TGTGCCAGCAGACAACAGGGCCTCAACACCGGGGAGCTGTTTTTT. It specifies CASRQQGLNTGELFF.

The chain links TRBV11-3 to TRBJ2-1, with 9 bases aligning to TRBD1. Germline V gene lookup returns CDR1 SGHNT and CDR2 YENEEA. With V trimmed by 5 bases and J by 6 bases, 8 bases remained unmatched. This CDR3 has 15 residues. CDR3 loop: CASSQQGARSNEQFF. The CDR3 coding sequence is TGTGCCAGCAGCCAACAGGGGGCGAGGAGCAATGAGCAGTTCTTC.

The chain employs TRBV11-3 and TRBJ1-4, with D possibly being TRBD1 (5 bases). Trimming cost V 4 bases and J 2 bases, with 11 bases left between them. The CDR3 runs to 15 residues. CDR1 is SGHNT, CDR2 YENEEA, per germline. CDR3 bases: TGTGCCAGCAGCTCTACAGGTTCGACTAATGAAAAACTGTTTTTT. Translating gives CASSSTGSTNEKLFF.

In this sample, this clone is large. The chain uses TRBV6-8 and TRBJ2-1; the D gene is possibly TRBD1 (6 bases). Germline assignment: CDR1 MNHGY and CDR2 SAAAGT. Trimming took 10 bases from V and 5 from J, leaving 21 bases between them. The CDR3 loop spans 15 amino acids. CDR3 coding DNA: TGTGCCATCGGACCCCCCCGGACAGTTAACAATGAGCAGTTCTTC. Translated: CAIGPPRTVNNEQFF.

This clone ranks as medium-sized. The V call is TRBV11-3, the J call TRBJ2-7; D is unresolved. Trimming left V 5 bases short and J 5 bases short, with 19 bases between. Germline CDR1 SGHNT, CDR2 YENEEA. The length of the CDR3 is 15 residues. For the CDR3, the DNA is TGTGCCAGCAGCCTTTTTAGTCCACGGTCGAACGAGCAGTACTTC. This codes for CASSLFSPRSNEQYF.

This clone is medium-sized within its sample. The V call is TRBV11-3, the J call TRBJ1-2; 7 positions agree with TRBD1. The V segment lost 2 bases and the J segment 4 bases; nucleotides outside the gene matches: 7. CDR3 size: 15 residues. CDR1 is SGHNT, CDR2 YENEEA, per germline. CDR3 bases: TGTGCCAGCAGCTTACAGGGGGTATCATCCTATGGCTACACCTTC. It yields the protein CASSLQGVSSYGYTF.

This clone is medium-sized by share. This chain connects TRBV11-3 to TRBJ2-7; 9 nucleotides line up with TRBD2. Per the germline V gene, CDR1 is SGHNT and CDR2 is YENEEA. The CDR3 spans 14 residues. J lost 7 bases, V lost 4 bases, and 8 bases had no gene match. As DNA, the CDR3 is TGTGCCAGCAGCTCTAGCGGGGTCACTAGGGAGCAGTACTTC. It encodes CASSSSGVTREQYF.

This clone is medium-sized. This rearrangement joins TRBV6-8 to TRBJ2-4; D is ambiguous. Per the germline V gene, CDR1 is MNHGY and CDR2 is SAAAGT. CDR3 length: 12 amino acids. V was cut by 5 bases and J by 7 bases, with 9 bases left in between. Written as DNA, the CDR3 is TGTGCCAGCAGTCCCCTCGGGAACATTCAGTACTTC. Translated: CASSPLGNIQYF.

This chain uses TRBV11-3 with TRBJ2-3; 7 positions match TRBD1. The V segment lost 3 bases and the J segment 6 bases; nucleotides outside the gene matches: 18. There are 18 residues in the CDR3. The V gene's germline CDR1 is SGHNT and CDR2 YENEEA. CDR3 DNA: TGTGCCAGCAGCTTCTGGACCGGGACAGTCGGATTTTCGGATACGCAGTATTTT. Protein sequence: CASSFWTGTVGFSDTQYF.

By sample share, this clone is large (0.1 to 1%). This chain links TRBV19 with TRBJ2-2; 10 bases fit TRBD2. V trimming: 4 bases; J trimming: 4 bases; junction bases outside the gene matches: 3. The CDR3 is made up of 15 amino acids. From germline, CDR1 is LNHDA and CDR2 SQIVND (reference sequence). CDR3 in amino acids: CASSTGTSATGELFF. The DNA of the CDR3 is TGTGCCAGTAGTACCGGGACTAGCGCCACCGGGGAGCTGTTTTTT.

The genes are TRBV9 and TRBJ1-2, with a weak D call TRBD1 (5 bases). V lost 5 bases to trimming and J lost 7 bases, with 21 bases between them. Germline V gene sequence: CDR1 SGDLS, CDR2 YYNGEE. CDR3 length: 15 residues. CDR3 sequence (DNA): TGTGCCAGCAGTCCAAAAGGAGGTGGGGGACTTGGCTACACCTTC. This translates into CASSPKGGGGLGYTF.

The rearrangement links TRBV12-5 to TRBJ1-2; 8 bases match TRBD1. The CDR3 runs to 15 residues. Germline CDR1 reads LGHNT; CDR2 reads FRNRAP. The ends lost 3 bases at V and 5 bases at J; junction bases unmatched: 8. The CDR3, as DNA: TGTGCTAGTGGTTTCTCGACAGGGGCATGGTATGGCTACACCTTC. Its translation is CASGFSTGAWYGYTF.

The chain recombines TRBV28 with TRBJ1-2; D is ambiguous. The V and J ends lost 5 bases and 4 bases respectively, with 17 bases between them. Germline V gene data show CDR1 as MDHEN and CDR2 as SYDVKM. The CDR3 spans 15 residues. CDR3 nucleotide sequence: TGTGCCAGCAGTCCTGACAACCTCCCGACCTATGGCTACACCTTC. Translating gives CASSPDNLPTYGYTF.

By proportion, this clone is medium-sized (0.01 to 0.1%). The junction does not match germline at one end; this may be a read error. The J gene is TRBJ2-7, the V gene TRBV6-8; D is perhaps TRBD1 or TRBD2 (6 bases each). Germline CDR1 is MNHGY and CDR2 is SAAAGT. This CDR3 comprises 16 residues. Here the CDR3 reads CAISAEQGGPTYEQYF. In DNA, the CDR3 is TGTGCCATCAGTGCCGAACAGGGAGGACCTACCTACGAGCAGTACTTC.

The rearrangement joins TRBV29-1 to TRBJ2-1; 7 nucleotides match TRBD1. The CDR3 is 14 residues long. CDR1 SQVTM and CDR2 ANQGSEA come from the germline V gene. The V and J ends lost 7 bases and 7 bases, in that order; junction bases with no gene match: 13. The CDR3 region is CSARDRSLRNEQFF. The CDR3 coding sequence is TGCAGCGCCCGGGACAGATCCCTTAGAAATGAGCAGTTCTTC.

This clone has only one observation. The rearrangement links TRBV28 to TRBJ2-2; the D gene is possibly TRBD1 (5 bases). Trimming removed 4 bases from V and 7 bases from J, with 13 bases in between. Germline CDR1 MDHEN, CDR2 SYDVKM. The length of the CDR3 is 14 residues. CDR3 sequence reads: CASSSPGRGGELFF. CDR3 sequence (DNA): TGTGCCAGCAGTTCCCCGGGTAGGGGCGGGGAGCTGTTTTTT.

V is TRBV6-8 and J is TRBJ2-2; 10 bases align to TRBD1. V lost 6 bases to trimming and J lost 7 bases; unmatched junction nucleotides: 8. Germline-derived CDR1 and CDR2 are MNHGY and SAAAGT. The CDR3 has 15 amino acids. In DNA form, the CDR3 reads TGTGCCAGCAGACCAGACAGGGGGCAGAGCGGGGAGCTGTTTTTT. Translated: CASRPDRGQSGELFF.

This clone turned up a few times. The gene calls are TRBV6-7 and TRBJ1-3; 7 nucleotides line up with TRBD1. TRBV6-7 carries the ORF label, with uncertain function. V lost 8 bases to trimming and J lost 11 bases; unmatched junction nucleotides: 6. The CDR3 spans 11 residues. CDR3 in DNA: TGTGCCAGCGGACAGGTGGCGGCCATATATTTT. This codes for CASGQVAAIYF.